These T cell receptor beta chains were read from a single sample in a study of T cell repertoires in cytomegalovirus infection. TCRdb re-derived calls from the reads in MiXCR, one entry per CDR3 protein. The data show approximately 110,000 distinct CDR3 sequences, under 55% seen once. The antigens of these receptors remain unknown. The sample here was CD8+ T cells from cultured PBMCs, taken from culture after CMV antigen stimulation. The source is a human donor in good health (CMV status not recorded). Some clones in this sample may be carry-over from other donors' samples. Each CDR3 is given with its conserved first and last residue. A D gene is named only where the DNA matches it firmly. Size values are once, few and many counts, or a class for expanded clones, and some rows have none.

size,D,V,J,CDR3,DNA
.,TRBD2,TRBV28,TRBJ2-6,CASSLMTSGDMDVLTF,TGTGCCAGCAGTCTGATGACTAGCGGAGACATGGACGTCCTGACTTTC
few,.,TRBV7-9,TRBJ2-2,CASSQEHTGELFF,TGTGCCAGCAGCCAAGAGCACACCGGGGAGCTGTTTTTT
.,.,TRBV5-6,TRBJ2-5,CASRQGRSETQYF,TGTGCCAGCCGGCAAGGGCGGTCGGAGACCCAGTACTTC
.,.,TRBV7-2,TRBJ1-1,CASSLTRGVTEAFF,TGTGCCAGCAGCTTAACGCGGGGCGTCACTGAAGCTTTCTTT
few,.,TRBV27,TRBJ1-2,CASDGGYGYTF,TGTGCCAGCGACGGGGGGTATGGCTACACCTTC
many,.,TRBV6-5,TRBJ2-7,CASSYSGEQYF,TGTGCCAGCAGTTACTCGGGGGAGCAGTACTTC
.,TRBD2,TRBV5-1,TRBJ2-5,CASTQGGETQYF,TGCGCCAGCACCCAGGGAGGGGAGACCCAGTACTTC
.,TRBD2,TRBV15,TRBJ2-1,CATSRDKGLARGNEQFF,TGTGCCACCAGCAGAGATAAGGGACTAGCGCGTGGCAATGAGCAGTTCTTC
.,.,TRBV28,TRBJ1-2,CASRGLAAHYGYTF,TGTGCCAGCAGGGGGCTAGCGGCCCACTATGGCTACACCTTC
.,.,TRBV12-3/TRBV12-4,TRBJ2-7,CASSLGHPYEQYF,TGTGCCAGCAGTTTGGGACACCCTTACGAGCAGTACTTC
few,.,TRBV19,TRBJ2-5,CASSFGTAETQYF,TGTGCCAGTAGTTTCGGGACTGCAGAGACCCAGTACTTC
.,.,TRBV7-9,TRBJ1-1,CASSFWGAEAFF,TGTGCCAGCAGCTTTTGGGGGGCTGAAGCTTTCTTT
few,TRBD1,TRBV6-6,TRBJ1-2,CASSSDRGLFNGYTF,TGTGCCAGCAGTTCCGACAGGGGGCTATTTAATGGCTACACCTTC
.,.,TRBV29-1,TRBJ1-1,CSVESGLDMNTEAFF,TGCAGCGTTGAGTCAGGCCTTGACATGAACACTGAAGCTTTCTTT
few,TRBD2,TRBV4-1,TRBJ2-3,CASTPWAGGEDTQYF,TGCGCCAGCACCCCCTGGGCGGGGGGCGAAGATACGCAGTATTTT
few,TRBD1,TRBV12-3/TRBV12-4,TRBJ2-1,CASTTARGLGNEQFF,TGTGCCAGCACCACCGCAAGGGGGCTGGGAAATGAGCAGTTCTTC
.,.,TRBV6-6,TRBJ2-7,CASKDGSSYEQYF,TGTGCCAGCAAGGACGGGAGCTCCTACGAGCAGTACTTC
many,.,TRBV7-8,TRBJ1-5,CASSLVAGWSNQPQHF,TGTGCCAGCAGCTTAGTGGCAGGGTGGAGCAATCAGCCCCAGCATTTT
few,.,TRBV7-6,TRBJ2-6,CASSFTGANVLTF,TGTGCCAGCAGCTTTACTGGGGCCAACGTCCTGACTTTC
many,TRBD1,TRBV28,TRBJ2-7,CASSLWGQGAVEQYF,TGTGCCAGCAGTTTATGGGGACAGGGGGCTGTCGAGCAGTACTTC
many,.,TRBV12-3/TRBV12-4,TRBJ1-1,CASSLYNGGNTEAFF,TGTGCCAGCAGTCTCTACAACGGGGGAAACACTGAAGCTTTCTTT
.,.,TRBV28,TRBJ2-4,CASSPDGLAKNIQYF,TGTGCCAGCAGTCCGGACGGGTTAGCCAAAAACATTCAGTACTTC
.,.,TRBV12-3/TRBV12-4,TRBJ2-3,CASSFAGLGDTQYF,TGTGCCAGCAGTTTTGCGGGGCTGGGAGATACGCAGTATTTT
.,.,TRBV6-6,TRBJ2-1,CASRPGTAYNEQFF,TGTGCCAGCAGGCCTGGGACGGCATACAATGAGCAGTTCTTC
few,TRBD2,TRBV27,TRBJ2-1,CASSLSRLAGGNNEQFF,TGTGCCAGCAGTTTATCCCGGTTAGCGGGGGGAAACAATGAGCAGTTCTTC
.,.,TRBV7-4,TRBJ1-2,CASSFSGNYGYTF,TGTGCCAGCAGCTTTTCAGGGAACTATGGCTACACCTTC
.,.,TRBV10-3,TRBJ2-7,CAITATAAGYEQYF,TGTGCCATCACCGCGACAGCGGCAGGCTACGAGCAGTACTTC
many,.,TRBV6-5,TRBJ1-5,CASSFDRTQPQHF,TGTGCCAGCAGTTTTGACAGGACTCAGCCCCAGCATTTT
many,.,TRBV6-1,TRBJ2-7,CASSGLGSPEQYF,TGTGCCAGCAGTGGTCTAGGGAGTCCCGAGCAGTACTTC
few,.,TRBV12-3/TRBV12-4,TRBJ2-3,CASSSLFITDTQYF,TGTGCCAGCAGTTCCCTTTTCATCACAGATACGCAGTATTTT
once,.,TRBV10-3,TRBJ1-2,CAIRQSPGGYTF,TGTGCCATCCGCCAATCCCCGGGCGGCTACACCTTC
.,.,TRBV5-5,TRBJ1-2,CASSSRGGVVYGYTF,TGTGCCAGCAGCTCCCGGGGAGGGGTAGTCTATGGCTACACCTTC
few,.,TRBV7-4,TRBJ2-4,CASSLDPQGWENIQYF,TGTGCCAGCAGCTTAGATCCGCAGGGTTGGGAAAACATTCAGTACTTC
.,.,TRBV28,TRBJ2-7,CATRGNSRGYEQYF,TGTGCCACACGCGGGAATTCCCGGGGTTACGAGCAGTACTTC
.,TRBD1,TRBV5-6,TRBJ2-5,CASSLAGTARETQYF,TGTGCCAGCAGCTTGGCCGGGACAGCCCGAGAGACCCAGTACTTC
few,TRBD1,TRBV7-9,TRBJ2-2,CATPGQGTGELFF,TGTGCCACTCCGGGACAGGGTACCGGGGAGCTGTTTTTT
.,.,TRBV7-6,TRBJ2-1,CASSTSDATGWNEQFF,TGTGCCAGCAGCACCTCGGACGCTACCGGGTGGAATGAGCAGTTCTTC
many,TRBD2,TRBV7-6,TRBJ2-5,CASSLTSGGPRETQYF,TGTGCCAGCAGCTTAACTAGCGGGGGGCCCCGGGAGACCCAGTACTTC
.,TRBD2,TRBV12-3/TRBV12-4,TRBJ2-5,CASSLDPSGGGPETQYF,TGTGCCAGCAGTTTAGACCCTAGCGGGGGAGGCCCGGAGACCCAGTACTTC
few,TRBD2,TRBV12-3/TRBV12-4,TRBJ2-3,CASSPTSGGAQDTQYF,TGTGCCAGCAGTCCGACTAGCGGGGGGGCTCAAGATACGCAGTATTTT
.,.,TRBV6-5,TRBJ2-7,CASSQTREGSYEQYF,TGTGCCAGCAGTCAAACACGAGAAGGGTCCTACGAGCAGTACTTC
.,TRBD1,TRBV19,TRBJ1-1,CASIRTGGHTEAFF,TGTGCCAGTATTCGGACAGGGGGCCACACTGAAGCTTTCTTT
many,.,TRBV28,TRBJ2-5,CASSPTPTEKETQYF,TGTGCCAGCAGTCCCACCCCGACAGAGAAAGAGACCCAGTACTTC
.,TRBD2,TRBV6-5,TRBJ2-5,CASSPGVAGTETQYF,TGTGCCAGCAGCCCTGGGGTAGCGGGGACGGAGACCCAGTACTTC
many,.,TRBV15,TRBJ1-4,CATSRGGMGRGEKLFF,TGTGCCACCAGCAGAGGGGGAATGGGCAGGGGTGAAAAACTGTTTTTT
few,.,TRBV28,TRBJ2-1,CASSLPRDISYNEQFF,TGTGCCAGCAGTTTACCCCGGGACATCTCCTACAATGAGCAGTTCTTC
.,TRBD1,TRBV2,TRBJ1-1,CASNTGQGRNTEAFF,TGTGCCAGCAATACGGGACAGGGGCGGAACACTGAAGCTTTCTTT
few,.,TRBV27,TRBJ2-1,CATRGLSYNEQFF,TGTGCCACCCGAGGGCTTTCCTACAATGAGCAGTTCTTC
.,.,TRBV12-3/TRBV12-4,TRBJ1-2,CANTPGYSYGYTF,TGTGCCAACACTCCCGGGTACAGCTATGGCTACACCTTC
.,TRBD2,TRBV6-6,TRBJ2-5,CASSIAGETQYF,TGTGCCAGCAGTATAGCGGGAGAGACCCAGTACTTC
few,.,TRBV28,TRBJ2-1,CASSLSRQPPQDEQFF,TGTGCCAGCAGTTTATCGCGACAACCCCCTCAGGATGAGCAGTTCTTC
few,.,TRBV7-9,TRBJ1-4,CASSPFTGEKLFF,TGTGCCAGCAGCCCCTTTACAGGGGAAAAACTGTTTTTT
many,.,TRBV7-6,TRBJ2-3,CASSPTDSSSTDTQYF,TGTGCCAGCAGCCCAACAGACAGTTCTAGCACAGATACGCAGTATTTT
once,.,TRBV7-3,TRBJ2-1,CASSPGGQEQFF,TGTGCCAGCAGCCCCGGGGGGCAGGAGCAGTTCTTC
.,TRBD2,TRBV28,TRBJ2-7,CASTNLGTSGLRDEQYF,TGTGCCAGCACCAATCTCGGAACTAGCGGCCTCCGGGACGAGCAGTACTTC
.,TRBD2,TRBV12-3/TRBV12-4,TRBJ2-3,CASSFARLAGAKQYF,TGTGCCAGCAGTTTCGCCAGACTAGCGGGGGCGAAGCAGTATTTT